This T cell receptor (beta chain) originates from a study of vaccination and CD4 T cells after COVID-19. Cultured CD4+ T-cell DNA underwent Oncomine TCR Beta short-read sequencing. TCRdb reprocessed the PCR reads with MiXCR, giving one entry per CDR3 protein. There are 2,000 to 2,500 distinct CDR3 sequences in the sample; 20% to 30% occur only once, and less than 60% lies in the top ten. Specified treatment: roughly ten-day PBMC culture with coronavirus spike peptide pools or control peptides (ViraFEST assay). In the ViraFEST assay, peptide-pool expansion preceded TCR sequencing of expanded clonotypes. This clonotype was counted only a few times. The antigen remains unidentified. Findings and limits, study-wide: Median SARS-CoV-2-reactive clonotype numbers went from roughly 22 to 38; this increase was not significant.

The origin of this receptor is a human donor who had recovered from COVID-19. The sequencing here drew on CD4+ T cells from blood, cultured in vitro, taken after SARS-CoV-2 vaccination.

The CDR3 sequence: CSVALVRRGGHYEQYF. The CDR3 DNA reads TGCAGCGTTGCCCTCGTCCGGCGGGGGGGCCACTACGAGCAGTACTTC. J is TRBJ2-7 and V is TRBV29-1; 9 bases align to TRBD2. The CDR3 is 16 residues long. Looked up from germline, CDR1 is SQVTM and CDR2 is ANQGSEA. Germline trimming cut 4 bases from V and 3 bases from J; bases unmatched to any gene: 13.